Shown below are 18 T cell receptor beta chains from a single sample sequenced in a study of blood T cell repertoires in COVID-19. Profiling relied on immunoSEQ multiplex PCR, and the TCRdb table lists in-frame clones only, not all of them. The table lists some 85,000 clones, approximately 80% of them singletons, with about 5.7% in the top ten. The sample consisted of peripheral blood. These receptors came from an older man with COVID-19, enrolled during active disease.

The CDR3 DNA reads as TGTGCCAGCAGTTACTCCGGGGAGGCAGATACGCAGTATTTT. Its protein product is CASSYSGEADTQYF. This sequence joins TRBV6-6 and TRBJ2-3; TRBD2 might be the D (6 bases). V was shortened by 0 bases and J by 4 bases, with 8 bases between the two germline ends. Looked up from germline, CDR1 is MNHNY and CDR2 is SVGAGI (reference sequence). The CDR3 consists of 14 residues.

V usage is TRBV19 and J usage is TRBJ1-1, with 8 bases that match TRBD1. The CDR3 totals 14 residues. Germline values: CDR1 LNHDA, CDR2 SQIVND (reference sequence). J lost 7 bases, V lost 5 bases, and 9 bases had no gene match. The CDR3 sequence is CASSVLDRDYEAFF. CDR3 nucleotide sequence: TGTGCCAGTAGTGTATTGGACAGGGATTATGAAGCTTTCTTT.

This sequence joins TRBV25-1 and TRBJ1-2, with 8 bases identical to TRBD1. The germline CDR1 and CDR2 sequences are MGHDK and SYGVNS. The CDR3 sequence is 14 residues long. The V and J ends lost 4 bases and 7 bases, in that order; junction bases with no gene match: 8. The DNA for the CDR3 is TGTGCCAGCAGTGCTTACGGACAGGGTTTTGGCTACACCTTC. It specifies CASSAYGQGFGYTF.

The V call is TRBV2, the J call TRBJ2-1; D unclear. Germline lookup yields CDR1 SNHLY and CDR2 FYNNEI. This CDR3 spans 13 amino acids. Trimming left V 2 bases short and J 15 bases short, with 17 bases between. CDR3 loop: CASSEPYVNRPFF. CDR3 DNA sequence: TGTGCCAGCAGTGAACCCTATGTAAATCGTCCGTTCTTC. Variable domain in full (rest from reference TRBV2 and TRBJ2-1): EPEVTQTPSHQVTQMGQEVILRCVPISNHLYFYWYRQILGQKVEFLVSFYNNEISEKSEIFDDQFSVERPDGSNFTLKIRSTKLEDSAMYFCASSEPYVNRPFFGPGTRLTVL.

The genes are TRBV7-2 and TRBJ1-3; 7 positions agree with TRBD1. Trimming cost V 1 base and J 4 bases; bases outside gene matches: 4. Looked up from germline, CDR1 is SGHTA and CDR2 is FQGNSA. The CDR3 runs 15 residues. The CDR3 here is CASSLVTGQGNTIYF. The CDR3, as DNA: TGTGCCAGCAGCTTAGTAACGGGACAGGGAAACACCATATATTTT.

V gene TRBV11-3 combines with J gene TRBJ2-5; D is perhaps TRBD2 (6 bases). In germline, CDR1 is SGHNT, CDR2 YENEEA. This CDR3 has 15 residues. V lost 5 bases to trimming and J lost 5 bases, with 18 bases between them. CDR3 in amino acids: CASSPGGDFGETQYF. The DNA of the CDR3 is TGTGCCAGCAGCCCAGGAGGGGACTTTGGGGAGACCCAGTACTTC. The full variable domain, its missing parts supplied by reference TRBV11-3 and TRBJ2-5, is EAGVVQSPRYKIIEKKQPVAFWCNPISGHNTLYWYLQNLGQGPELLIRYENEEAVDDSQLPKDRFSAERLKGVDSTLKIQPAELGDSAVYLCASSPGGDFGETQYFGPGTRLLVL.

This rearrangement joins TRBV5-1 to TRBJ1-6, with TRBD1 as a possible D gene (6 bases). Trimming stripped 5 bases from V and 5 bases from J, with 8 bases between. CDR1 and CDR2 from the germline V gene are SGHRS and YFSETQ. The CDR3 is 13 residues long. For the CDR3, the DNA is TGCGCCAGCAGGGGGGCCAATAATTCACCCCTCCACTTT. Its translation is CASRGANNSPLHF.

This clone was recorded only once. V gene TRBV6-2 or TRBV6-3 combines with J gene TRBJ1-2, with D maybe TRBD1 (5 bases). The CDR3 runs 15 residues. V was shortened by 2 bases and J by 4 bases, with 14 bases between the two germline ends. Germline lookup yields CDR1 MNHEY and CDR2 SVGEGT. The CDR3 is CASSYPQDRPYGYTF. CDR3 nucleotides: TGTGCCAGCAGTTACCCCCAAGACAGACCCTATGGCTACACCTTC.

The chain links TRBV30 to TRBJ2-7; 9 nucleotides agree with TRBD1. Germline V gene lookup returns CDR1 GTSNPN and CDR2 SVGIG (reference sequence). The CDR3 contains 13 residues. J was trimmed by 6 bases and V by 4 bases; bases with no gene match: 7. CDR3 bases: TGTGCCTGGACAGTGGGACAGGGTCGCGAGCAGTACTTC. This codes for CAWTVGQGREQYF.

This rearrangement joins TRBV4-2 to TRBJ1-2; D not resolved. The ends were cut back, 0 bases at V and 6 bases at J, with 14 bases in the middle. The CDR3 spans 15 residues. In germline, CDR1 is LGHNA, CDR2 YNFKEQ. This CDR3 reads CASSQDGVLRDGYTF. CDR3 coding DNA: TGTGCCAGCAGCCAAGATGGCGTTTTGAGGGATGGCTACACCTTC.

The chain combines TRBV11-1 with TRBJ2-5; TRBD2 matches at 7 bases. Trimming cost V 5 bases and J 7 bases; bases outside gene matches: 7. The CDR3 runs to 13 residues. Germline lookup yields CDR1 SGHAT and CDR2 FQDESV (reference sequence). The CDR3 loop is CASSGGLLGTQYF. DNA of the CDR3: TGTGCCAGCAGCGGGGGACTATTAGGGACCCAGTACTTC.

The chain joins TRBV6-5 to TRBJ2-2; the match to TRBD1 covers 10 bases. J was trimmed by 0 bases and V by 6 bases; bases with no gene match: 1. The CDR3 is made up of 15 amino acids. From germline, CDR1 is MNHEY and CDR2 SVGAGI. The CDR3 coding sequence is TGTGCCAGCAGGACAGGGGGCGCGAACACCGGGGAGCTGTTTTTT. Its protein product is CASRTGGANTGELFF.

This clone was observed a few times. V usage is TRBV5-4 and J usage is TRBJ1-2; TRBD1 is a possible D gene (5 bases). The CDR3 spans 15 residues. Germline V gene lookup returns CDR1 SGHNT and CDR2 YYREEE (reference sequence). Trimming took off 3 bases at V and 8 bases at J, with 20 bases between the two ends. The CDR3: CASSSAQGIIYGYTF. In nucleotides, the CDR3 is TGTGCCAGCAGCTCGGCCCAGGGAATTATATACGGCTACACCTTC.

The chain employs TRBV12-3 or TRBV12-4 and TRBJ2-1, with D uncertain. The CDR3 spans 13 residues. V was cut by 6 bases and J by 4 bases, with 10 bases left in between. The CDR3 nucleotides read TGTGCCAGCAGAGGTACAGAATACAATGAGCAGTTCTTC. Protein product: CASRGTEYNEQFF.

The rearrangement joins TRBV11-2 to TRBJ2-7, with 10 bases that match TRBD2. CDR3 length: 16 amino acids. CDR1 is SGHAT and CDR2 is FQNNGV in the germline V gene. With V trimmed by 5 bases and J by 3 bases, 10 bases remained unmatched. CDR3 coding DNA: TGTGCCAGCAGCCCCCCCCCGCTAGCGGGAGTCTACGAGCAGTACTTC. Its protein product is CASSPPPLAGVYEQYF. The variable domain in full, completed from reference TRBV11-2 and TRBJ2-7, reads EAGVAQSPRYKIIEKRQSVAFWCNPISGHATLYWYQQILGQGPKLLIQFQNNGVVDDSQLPKDRFSAERLKGVDSTLKIQPAKLEDSAVYLCASSPPPLAGVYEQYFGPGTRLTVT.

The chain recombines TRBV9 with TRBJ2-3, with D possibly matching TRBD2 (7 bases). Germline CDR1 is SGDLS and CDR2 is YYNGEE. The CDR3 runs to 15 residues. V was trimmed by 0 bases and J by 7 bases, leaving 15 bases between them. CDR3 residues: CASSVEPGGGNTQYF. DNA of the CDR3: TGTGCCAGCAGCGTAGAGCCGGGGGGCGGAAATACGCAGTATTTT.

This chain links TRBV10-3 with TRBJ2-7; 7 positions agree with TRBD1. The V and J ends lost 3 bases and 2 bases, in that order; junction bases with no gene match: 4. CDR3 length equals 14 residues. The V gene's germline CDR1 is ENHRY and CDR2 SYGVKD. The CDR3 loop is CAISEGTATYEQYF. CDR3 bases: TGTGCCATCAGTGAAGGGACAGCGACCTACGAGCAGTACTTC.

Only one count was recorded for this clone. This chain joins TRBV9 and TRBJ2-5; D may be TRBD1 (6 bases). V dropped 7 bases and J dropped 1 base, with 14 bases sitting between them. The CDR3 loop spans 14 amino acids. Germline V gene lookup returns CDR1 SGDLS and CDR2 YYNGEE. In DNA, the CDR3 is TGTGCCAGCGGCACGGACAGTAGCCAAGAGACCCAGTACTTC. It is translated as CASGTDSSQETQYF.